This T cell receptor (beta chain) is from a study of OX40 agonist ivuxolimab in advanced cancers. Notes on the study in general: Clonal expansion by week 6 occurred in CD4+ and CD8+ blood T cells (at 0.1 to 3.0 mg/kg). Part of the nonresponder group also had normalized T-cell clonal expansion that was low. It was not determined which antigens were specifically recognized by the peripheral T cells that had undergone clonal expansion. Expanded clones were, on average, more numerous in CD8+ T cells than in CD4+.

This CDR3 is 12 amino acids long. The V and J ends lost 8 bases and 3 bases respectively, with 7 bases between them. CDR1 and CDR2 from the germline V gene are MNHNY and SVGAGI (reference sequence). This clone occurred once. Its antigen is not identified. Here immunoSEQ multiplex PCR was the method, and the copy in TCRdb shows in-frame clones only, minus some. Of around 60,000 clones listed, 75% to 85% are singletons. The sample here was CD4+ or CD8+ T cells sorted from blood, taken in a trial of the OX40 agonist ivuxolimab. The rearrangement uses TRBV6-6 and TRBJ2-2; D remains unclear. The receptor was isolated from an adult with an advanced solid tumor such as melanoma, head and neck, liver or kidney cancer. The DNA of the CDR3 is TGTGCCAGCGCACAGTACACCGGGGAGCTGTTTTTT. It encodes CASAQYTGELFF.